These 25 T cell receptor beta chains were sequenced from one sample in a study of naive and memory T cell subsets. An equimolar mix of two oligonucleotides served as the beta constant-region primer for TRBC1 and TRBC2. Ligated cDNA was amplified by four rounds of PCR with nested alpha and beta constant-region primers and SP2. TCRdb recomputed calls from the UMI-ligation and nested PCR reads with MiXCR, one row per CDR3 protein. Of 95,000 to 150,000 distinct CDR3 sequences listed, approximately 37% were seen once; the top ten hold 0.9%. Material for sequencing was central memory CD4+ T cells from blood. These TCRs come from a human donor in good health.

V and J are TRBV20-1 and TRBJ2-2; TRBD1 aligns across 9 bases. CDR1 is DFQATT, CDR2 SNEGSKA, per germline (reference sequence). CDR3 length: 16 residues. V trimming: 2 bases; J trimming: 3 bases; junction bases outside the gene matches: 7. CDR3 region: CSARPPWTGDTGELFF. CDR3 DNA: TGCAGTGCTAGACCCCCCTGGACAGGGGACACCGGGGAGCTGTTTTTT.

This clonotype was counted only a few times. The chain is built from TRBV20-1 and TRBJ2-1; 11 positions agree with TRBD2. The J segment lost 2 bases and the V segment lost 8 bases, leaving 8 bases of the junction unmatched. The CDR3 is 15 residues long. In germline, CDR1 is DFQATT, CDR2 SNEGSKA (reference sequence). The CDR3: CSTPSLAGAYNEQFF. CDR3 nucleotide sequence: TGCAGTACTCCCTCACTAGCGGGGGCCTACAATGAGCAGTTCTTC.

The CDR3 DNA reads TGTGCCACCAGTGATGTTACGTGGTCGCCCCAGCATTTT. It is translated as CATSDVTWSPQHF. The chain combines TRBV24-1 with TRBJ1-5; D is uncertain. This CDR3 is 13 amino acids long. Trimming pared 3 bases from V and 9 bases from J, leaving 11 bases between. Germline CDR1 and CDR2: KGHDR and SFDVKD.

The CDR3 DNA follows: TGCAGTGCTAGACCCGCTCGGGGGACGGGTTTTGAGACCCAGTACTTC. Translating gives CSARPARGTGFETQYF. J is TRBJ2-5 and V is TRBV20-1; D perhaps matches TRBD2 (6 bases). Germline lookup yields CDR1 DFQATT and CDR2 SNEGSKA (reference sequence). This CDR3 comprises 16 residues. Trimming took 2 bases from V and 5 from J, leaving 21 bases between them.

The chain has TRBV20-1 and TRBJ2-5; 8 bases are a match to TRBD2. J lost 5 bases, V lost 5 bases, and 7 bases had no gene match. The CDR3 is 13 residues long. Germline V CDR1 and CDR2: DFQATT, SNEGSKA (reference sequence). CDR3 DNA sequence: TGCAGTGCTCAGAGCGGGAGTCGCGAGACCCAGTACTTC. As protein: CSAQSGSRETQYF.

As concerns this clonotype: The junction differs from germline at one of its ends, possibly a read error. V usage is TRBV5-6 and J usage is TRBJ2-3; TRBD2 matches 10 bases. CDR1 and CDR2 from the germline V gene are SGHDT and YYEEEE. This CDR3 region has 16 residues. The CDR3 sequence: CASSIRTSGYTDTQYF. CDR3 bases: TGTGCTAGCAGCATAAGGACTAGCGGATACACAGATACGCAGTATTTT.

This clonotype occurred a few times. The J gene is TRBJ2-1, the V gene TRBV14, with a weak D call TRBD1 (6 bases). The ends were cut back, 5 bases at V and 6 bases at J, with 26 bases in the middle. Per the germline V gene, CDR1 is SGHDN and CDR2 is FVKESK. This CDR3 has 18 amino acids. The chain's CDR3 is CASSVVEGGIGFPNEQFF. As DNA, the CDR3 is TGTGCCAGCAGCGTCGTTGAAGGGGGTATAGGTTTCCCCAATGAGCAGTTCTTC.

This clonotype was detected only a few times. The chain employs TRBV12-3 or TRBV12-4 and TRBJ2-5, with no clear D. Trimming stripped 4 bases from V and 4 bases from J, with 7 bases between. The CDR3 runs 12 residues. The CDR3 protein is CASSSNRETQYF. In DNA, the CDR3 is TGTGCCAGCAGTTCCAATAGAGAGACCCAGTACTTC.

At least ten counts were recorded for this clonotype. The gene calls are TRBV6-1 and TRBJ1-5, with 10 positions matching TRBD1. This CDR3 contains 13 residues. CDR1 and CDR2 (germline): MNHNS, SASEGT. Trimming at V came to 4 bases and at J to 7 bases, leaving 1 base not matched to a gene. The CDR3 DNA reads TGTGCCAGCAGTGTGGGACAGGGGCAGCCCCAGCATTTT. It translates to CASSVGQGQPQHF.

J is TRBJ2-3 and V is TRBV4-2; D not certain. There are 16 residues in the CDR3. Germline-derived CDR1 and CDR2 are LGHNA and YNFKEQ. V was clipped by 4 bases and J by 5 bases, with 19 bases between them. DNA for the CDR3: TGTGCCAGCAGCCGCACGGTAGGGTTAGCCTTAGATACGCAGTATTTT. Residues: CASSRTVGLALDTQYF.

The sample holds a few counts of this clonotype. V and J are TRBV9 and TRBJ2-5; possibly TRBD2 for D (5 bases). The CDR3 spans 17 residues. Germline V gene sequence: CDR1 SGDLS, CDR2 YYNGEE. V was cut by 7 bases and J by 1 base, with 23 bases left in between. CDR3 bases: TGTGCCAGCTACCTATCGGGAATGCAACAGATCCAAGAGACCCAGTACTTC. Translating gives CASYLSGMQQIQETQYF.

The chain employs TRBV20-1 and TRBJ1-1; D is unresolved. The CDR3 totals 13 residues. The ends were cut back, 2 bases at V and 0 bases at J, with 7 bases in the middle. Germline values: CDR1 DFQATT, CDR2 SNEGSKA (reference sequence). The CDR3 is CSARSRMNTEAFF. The CDR3 DNA is TGCAGTGCTAGATCCCGAATGAACACTGAAGCTTTCTTT.

This clonotype has more than one count but fewer than ten. The chain combines TRBV9 with TRBJ2-7; D gene ambiguous. V lost 4 bases and J lost 2, with 13 bases in between. This CDR3 contains 14 residues. Germline CDR1 and CDR2: SGDLS and YYNGEE. CDR3 protein: CASSYGPLAYEQYF. DNA of the CDR3: TGTGCCAGCAGCTACGGGCCGCTAGCCTACGAGCAGTACTTC.

This clonotype came up a few times. The V gene is TRBV6-5, the J gene TRBJ2-1, with 12 bases lining up with TRBD2. The CDR3 has 17 residues. CDR1 and CDR2 from the germline V gene are MNHEY and SVGAGI. Trimming cost V 0 bases and J 4 bases; bases outside gene matches: 4. CDR3 amino acids: CASSYSTSGSQYNEQFF. Written as DNA, the CDR3 is TGTGCCAGCAGTTACTCGACTAGCGGGAGCCAATACAATGAGCAGTTCTTC.

The table lists this clonotype with a few counts. V gene TRBV5-4 combines with J gene TRBJ2-1; perhaps TRBD1 as D (11 bases). Germline values: CDR1 SGHNT, CDR2 YYREEE (reference sequence). This CDR3 has 18 amino acids. V gave up 4 bases and J gave up 6 bases, with 26 bases separating them. This CDR3 is CASSTDRGRLAGANEQFF. The CDR3 DNA is TGTGCCAGCAGCACGGACAGGGGGCGGCTAGCGGGAGCCAATGAGCAGTTCTTC. Full variable domain (remainder filled in from reference TRBV5-4 and TRBJ2-1): ETGVTQSPTHLIKTRGQQVTLRCSSQSGHNTVSWYQQALGQGPQFIFQYYREEENGRGNFPPRFSGLQFPNYSSELNVNALELDDSALYLCASSTDRGRLAGANEQFFGPGTRLTVL.

This chain links TRBV19 with TRBJ1-1; weak D call: TRBD1 (5 bases). Germline CDR1 reads LNHDA; CDR2 reads SQIVND (reference sequence). The length of the CDR3 is 15 residues. V lost 5 bases and J 5 bases, leaving 18 bases between the germline ends. CDR3 residues: CASSYARGRGTEAFF. DNA for the CDR3: TGTGCCAGTAGTTACGCGCGGGGACGTGGGACTGAAGCTTTCTTT. Full variable domain (missing parts from reference TRBV19 and TRBJ1-1): DGGITQSPKYLFRKEGQNVTLSCEQNLNHDAMYWYRQDPGQGLRLIYYSQIVNDFQKGDIAEGYSVSREKKESFPLTVTSAQKNPTAFYLCASSYARGRGTEAFFGQGTRLTVV.

The V and J genes are TRBV6-6 and TRBJ2-7, with 11 positions matching TRBD1. The CDR3 spans 16 residues. With 1 base clipped from V and 3 bases from J, the junction kept 5 bases outside the gene matches. Germline V gene sequence: CDR1 MNHNY, CDR2 SVGAGI (reference sequence). The CDR3: CASSYLAGTGGYEQYF. CDR3 DNA: TGTGCCAGCAGTTACTTGGCCGGGACAGGGGGCTACGAGCAGTACTTC.

V is TRBV4-2 and J is TRBJ1-6; D possibly corresponds to TRBD1 (5 bases). The CDR3 length is 16 residues. The V gene's germline CDR1 is LGHNA and CDR2 YNFKEQ. Between the trimmed V and J ends, which lost 4 bases and 7 bases, there was a span of 17 bases. The CDR3 sequence: CASSRESAGGNSPLHF. CDR3 DNA sequence: TGTGCCAGCAGCCGAGAAAGTGCGGGGGGGAATTCACCCCTCCACTTT.

This clonotype showed up many times. V and J are TRBV20-1 and TRBJ2-3; D is unclear. This CDR3 region has 13 residues. CDR1 is DFQATT, CDR2 SNEGSKA, per germline (reference sequence). V was trimmed by 1 base and J by 2 bases, leaving 7 bases between them. The DNA for the CDR3 is TGCAGTGCTAGAGGGGGTCACACAGATACGCAGTATTTT. Translating gives CSARGGHTDTQYF.

The V and J genes are TRBV19 and TRBJ1-2; D is undetermined. With 5 bases removed from V and 8 bases from J, the gap between germline ends came to 24 bases. There are 16 residues in the CDR3. Germline CDR1 is LNHDA and CDR2 is SQIVND (reference sequence). CDR3 loop: CASSARATDRVLGYTF. CDR3 bases: TGTGCCAGTAGTGCGAGAGCGACGGATCGGGTTCTGGGCTACACCTTC.

This clonotype showed up just a few times. The chain employs TRBV29-1 and TRBJ2-1; perhaps TRBD2 as D (6 bases). V lost 7 bases and J 0 bases, leaving 13 bases between the germline ends. The CDR3 has 14 amino acids. Germline-derived CDR1 and CDR2 are SQVTM and ANQGSEA. The CDR3 DNA sequence: TGCAGCGGTTCCCGGGGGAGCTCCTACAATGAGCAGTTCTTC. Translation: CSGSRGSSYNEQFF.

This clonotype has more than one count but fewer than ten. The CDR3 spells CATSRYGQSLNIQYF. As DNA, the CDR3 is TGTGCCACCAGCAGATATGGACAGTCATTGAACATTCAGTACTTC. The gene calls are TRBV15 and TRBJ2-4; tentatively, D is TRBD1 (6 bases). V shed 2 bases and J shed 7 bases, with 15 bases lying between them. Germline V gene data show CDR1 as LNHNV and CDR2 as YYDKDF (reference sequence). This CDR3 comprises 15 residues. The full variable domain, its missing parts supplied by reference TRBV15 and TRBJ2-4, is DAMVIQNPRYQVTQFGKPVTLSCSQTLNHNVMYWYQQKSSQAPKLLFHYYDKDFNNEADTPDNFQSRRPNTSFCFLDIRSPGLGDTAMYLCATSRYGQSLNIQYFGAGTRLSVL.

The J gene is TRBJ2-1, the V gene TRBV30; 7 positions match TRBD2. V was pared by 1 base and J by 12 bases, with 12 bases of the junction left unmatched. This CDR3 has 14 amino acids. Germline V gene sequence: CDR1 GTSNPN, CDR2 SVGIG (reference sequence). DNA for the CDR3: TGTGCCTGGAGTGACCGTAGACTGCCGGGGGGGCAGTTCTTC. This codes for CAWSDRRLPGGQFF.

The gene calls are TRBV13 and TRBJ2-7; D unclear. Germline lookup yields CDR1 PRHDT and CDR2 FYEKMQ (reference sequence). The ends were cut back, 4 bases at V and 5 bases at J, with 9 bases in the middle. CDR3 length: 12 amino acids. CDR3: CASSSLWDEQYF. CDR3 in DNA: TGTGCCAGCAGCTCCCTGTGGGACGAGCAGTACTTC. The full variable domain, in which reference TRBV13 and TRBJ2-7 provide the parts outside the CDR3, is AAGVIQSPRHLIKEKRETATLKCYPIPRHDTVYWYQQGPGQDPQFLISFYEKMQSDKGSIPDRFSAQQFSDYHSELNMSSLELGDSALYFCASSSLWDEQYFGPGTRLTVT.

In this sample, this clonotype turned up a few times. V is TRBV6-2 or TRBV6-3 and J is TRBJ1-1; 7 bases are a match to TRBD1. Germline-derived CDR1 and CDR2 are MNHEY and SVGEGT. V lost 2 bases and J lost 12; bases outside the gene matches: 3. The CDR3 runs to 11 residues. The CDR3 bases are TGTGCCAGCAGTTACCCGACAGGGCCTTTCTTT. The encoded protein is CASSYPTGPFF.